A selection of T cell receptor beta chains follows, all from one sample in a study of a mutant IDH1 vaccine in newly diagnosed glioma. These TCRs' antigens remain unknown. Sequencing used immunoSEQ multiplex PCR; TCRdb keeps in-frame clones, though not all of them. The sample carries roughly 60,000 clones, approximately 79% recorded once. The sequences come from PBMCs, collected from a glioma patient whose treatment included an IDH1 peptide vaccine. The receptors were gathered from a woman in her fifties or sixties with glioma. Both conserved end residues are part of each CDR3. The order of the fields is clone size, D gene, J gene, V gene, CDR3 protein, CDR3 DNA. D genes are given only for firm matches. Clone size is stated in some rows and not others, as once, few, many or a class when expanded.

clone size: .
D gene: .
J gene: TRBJ1-2
V gene: TRBV7-2
CDR3 protein: CASSSPPGEIGYGYTF
CDR3 DNA: TGTGCCAGCAGCTCACCCCCAGGGGAGATAGGCTATGGCTACACCTTC

clone size: .
D gene: TRBD1
J gene: TRBJ2-1
V gene: TRBV7-9
CDR3 protein: CASSYWTGDFYNEQFF
CDR3 DNA: TGTGCCAGCAGCTATTGGACAGGGGATTTCTACAATGAGCAGTTCTTC

clone size: once
D gene: TRBD1
J gene: TRBJ2-7
V gene: TRBV6-1
CDR3 protein: CASNGQGPYEQYF
CDR3 DNA: TGTGCCAGCAATGGACAGGGTCCCTACGAGCAGTACTTC

clone size: few
D gene: .
J gene: TRBJ1-4
V gene: TRBV2
CDR3 protein: CASSSLREKLFF
CDR3 DNA: TGTGCCAGCAGTTCCCTTAGGGAAAAACTGTTTTTT

clone size: .
D gene: TRBD1
J gene: TRBJ2-7
V gene: TRBV9
CDR3 protein: CASSPRDRGISEQYF
CDR3 DNA: TGTGCCAGCAGCCCCCGGGACAGGGGAATTAGCGAGCAGTACTTC

clone size: .
D gene: TRBD1
J gene: TRBJ1-2
V gene: TRBV5-6
CDR3 protein: CASSSDAGGLSGYTF
CDR3 DNA: TGTGCCAGCAGCTCGGATGCAGGGGGCTTATCTGGCTACACCTTC

clone size: once
D gene: .
J gene: TRBJ2-7
V gene: TRBV5-6
CDR3 protein: CASSPVLKGRTYEQYF
CDR3 DNA: TGTGCCAGCAGCCCCGTATTAAAGGGCCGAACCTACGAGCAGTACTTC

clone size: many
D gene: .
J gene: TRBJ1-5
V gene: TRBV30
CDR3 protein: CAWSRGDQPQHF
CDR3 DNA: TGTGCCTGGTCTAGGGGGGATCAGCCCCAGCATTTT

clone size: once
D gene: .
J gene: TRBJ1-4
V gene: TRBV6-1
CDR3 protein: CASSEGPGEKLFF
CDR3 DNA: TGTGCCAGCAGTGAAGGACCGGGGGAAAAACTGTTTTTT

clone size: .
D gene: .
J gene: TRBJ2-1
V gene: TRBV10-1
CDR3 protein: CASSEDSTPNEQFF
CDR3 DNA: TGCGCCAGCAGTGAAGACTCCACACCCAATGAGCAGTTCTTC

clone size: .
D gene: .
J gene: TRBJ1-5
V gene: TRBV19
CDR3 protein: CASSRLNQPQHF
CDR3 DNA: TGTGCCAGTAGTAGGCTAAATCAGCCCCAGCATTTT

clone size: .
D gene: .
J gene: TRBJ2-5
V gene: TRBV6-1
CDR3 protein: CASSEGGRVSETQYF
CDR3 DNA: TGTGCCAGCAGTGAAGGCGGCAGGGTCTCGGAGACCCAGTACTTC

clone size: .
D gene: .
J gene: TRBJ2-3
V gene: TRBV9
CDR3 protein: CASSPKHARDTQYF
CDR3 DNA: TGTGCCAGCAGCCCTAAACACGCCCGGGATACGCAGTATTTT

clone size: .
D gene: .
J gene: TRBJ1-1
V gene: TRBV5-1
CDR3 protein: CASGQPTGSWNTEAFF
CDR3 DNA: TGCGCCAGCGGACAGCCCACCGGGAGCTGGAACACTGAAGCTTTCTTT

clone size: .
D gene: TRBD1
J gene: TRBJ1-5
V gene: TRBV27
CDR3 protein: CASRTGGYNQPQHF
CDR3 DNA: TGTGCCAGCAGGACAGGGGGCTACAATCAGCCCCAGCATTTT

clone size: .
D gene: .
J gene: TRBJ1-1
V gene: TRBV7-2
CDR3 protein: CASSGRRRKNTEAFF
CDR3 DNA: TGTGCCAGCAGCGGGAGACGGAGAAAGAACACTGAAGCTTTCTTT

clone size: few
D gene: TRBD1
J gene: TRBJ2-1
V gene: TRBV15
CDR3 protein: CATSREQGQGYNEQFF
CDR3 DNA: TGTGCCACCAGCAGAGAACAGGGGCAAGGGTACAATGAGCAGTTCTTC